The 22 T cell receptor beta chains reported below all come from one sample, sequenced in a study of T cell changes during pregnancy in multiple sclerosis. Data came from immunoSEQ multiplex PCR; TCRdb stores just in-frame clones and leaves some out. The data show tens of thousands of clones, under 95% seen once. Sample: peripheral blood, taken in the third trimester of pregnancy. These receptors came from a female donor in good health, enrolled as a control in a pregnancy study.

The chain joins TRBV28 to TRBJ1-1; D call uncertain. CDR3 length: 14 amino acids. Trimming removed 6 bases from V and 5 bases from J, with 16 bases in between. CDR1 is MDHEN, CDR2 SYDVKM, per germline. The CDR3 is CASRRPKGGTEAFF. For the CDR3, the DNA is TGTGCCAGCAGGCGCCCCAAAGGAGGTACTGAAGCTTTCTTT. Looking up the rest from reference TRBV28 and TRBJ1-1 gives the full variable domain: DVKVTQSSRYLVKRTGEKVFLECVQDMDHENMFWYRQDPGLGLRLIYFSYDVKMKEKGDIPEGYSVSREKKERFSLILESASTNQTSMYLCASRRPKGGTEAFFGQGTRLTVV.

This chain uses TRBV7-9 with TRBJ2-5; a weak D match, TRBD1 (6 bases). V was pared by 5 bases and J by 1 base, with 17 bases between. The germline gives CDR1 SEHNR, CDR2 FQNEAQ (reference sequence). The CDR3 length is 16 residues. The CDR3 DNA sequence: TGTGCCAGCAGCCCCAATTCGGGACACCTCCAAGAGACCCAGTACTTC. Amino acids: CASSPNSGHLQETQYF.

The rearrangement uses TRBV18 and TRBJ2-2; D gene unclear. Germline V gives CDR1 KGHSH, CDR2 LQKENI. This CDR3 is 12 amino acids long. V lost 1 base and J 6 bases, leaving 3 bases between the germline ends. CDR3 sequence reads: CASSPLAGELFF. In nucleotides, the CDR3 is TGTGCCAGCTCACCACTAGCCGGGGAGCTGTTTTTT.

This clone occurred once. The chain combines TRBV5-1 with TRBJ1-3, with D possibly TRBD1 on 5 matching bases. This CDR3 is built from 16 residues. The V gene's germline CDR1 is SGHRS and CDR2 YFSETQ. Between the trimmed V and J ends, which lost 4 bases and 0 bases, there was a span of 14 bases. CDR3 sequence reads: CASSPSTALSGNTIYF. CDR3 DNA: TGCGCCAGCAGCCCGTCGACAGCACTCTCTGGAAACACCATATATTTT.

CDR3 sequence: CATPYGGHQPQHF. CDR3 DNA: TGTGCCACCCCATACGGGGGACATCAGCCCCAGCATTTT. The V and J genes are TRBV28 and TRBJ1-5, with TRBD1 as a possible D gene (5 bases). The CDR3 has 13 residues. Between the trimmed V and J ends, which lost 10 bases and 5 bases, there was a span of 15 bases. CDR1 MDHEN and CDR2 SYDVKM come from the germline V gene.

The V gene is TRBV4-3, the J gene TRBJ2-1; maybe TRBD1 (6 bases). The CDR3 length is 19 residues. Trimming removed 4 bases at V and 0 bases at J, with 22 bases between. Germline CDR1 and CDR2: LGHNA and YSLEER. The CDR3 here is CASSLPEYGGWSSYNEQFF. The CDR3 bases are TGCGCCAGCAGCCTCCCTGAATATGGGGGCTGGAGCTCCTACAATGAGCAGTTCTTC.

The rearrangement uses TRBV5-1 and TRBJ2-4; 9 bases line up with TRBD1. CDR1 is SGHRS and CDR2 is YFSETQ in the germline V gene. The CDR3 extends over 15 amino acids. The junction had 5 bases not matched to a gene; V was cut back by 2 bases and J by 5 bases. CDR3 DNA sequence: TGCGCCAGCAGCTTCGGACAGGGGCTGGAAAACATTCAGTACTTC. It yields the protein CASSFGQGLENIQYF.

The rearrangement links TRBV29-1 to TRBJ2-2; TRBD1 matches 9 bases. V trimming: 6 bases; J trimming: 4 bases; junction bases outside the gene matches: 6. Germline-derived CDR1 and CDR2 are SQVTM and ANQGSEA. The CDR3 totals 14 residues. The CDR3 DNA follows: TGCAGCGTGCGGGACAGGGTTGTCACCGGGGAGCTGTTTTTT. Translated, it gives CSVRDRVVTGELFF.

The V gene is TRBV15, the J gene TRBJ1-4; 9 nucleotides align to TRBD1. J was trimmed by 8 bases and V by 0 bases; bases with no gene match: 10. CDR3 length: 17 residues. Germline V gene lookup returns CDR1 LNHNV and CDR2 YYDKDF (reference sequence). The CDR3 sequence is CATSRDGVRDREEKLFF. CDR3 sequence (DNA): TGTGCCACCAGCAGAGATGGGGTGAGGGACAGGGAAGAAAAACTGTTTTTT.

J is TRBJ2-3 and V is TRBV28, with D perhaps matching TRBD2 (6 bases). Germline V gene lookup returns CDR1 MDHEN and CDR2 SYDVKM. The CDR3 spans 16 residues. The germline V and J ends were trimmed by 3 bases and 0 bases, with 13 bases remaining between them. This CDR3 reads CASSLGTGTSTDTQYF. The CDR3 region has the DNA TGTGCCAGCAGTTTGGGGACCGGGACTAGCACAGATACGCAGTATTTT.

The chain couples TRBV7-9 to TRBJ2-7; 7 nucleotides match TRBD1. V shed 2 bases and J 2 bases; nucleotides not matched to a gene: 12. Germline V gene sequence: CDR1 SEHNR, CDR2 FQNEAQ (reference sequence). The CDR3 contains 17 residues. CDR3 protein: CASSLFPPDRSTYEQYF. For the CDR3, the DNA is TGTGCCAGCAGCTTATTCCCCCCGGACAGGAGTACCTACGAGCAGTACTTC. Complete variable domain (other parts from reference TRBV7-9 and TRBJ2-7): DTGVSQNPRHKITKRGQNVTFRCDPISEHNRLYWYRQTLGQGPEFLTYFQNEAQLEKSRLLSDRFSAERPKGSFSTLEIQRTEQGDSAMYLCASSLFPPDRSTYEQYFGPGTRLTVT.

The chain couples TRBV27 to TRBJ2-7; D is perhaps TRBD1 (5 bases). Germline values: CDR1 MNHEY, CDR2 SMNVEV (reference sequence). Trimming cost V 0 bases and J 2 bases, with 8 bases left between them. The CDR3 contains 14 residues. CDR3 residues: CASSLSGATYEQYF. CDR3 DNA sequence: TGTGCCAGCAGTTTATCAGGGGCTACCTACGAGCAGTACTTC.

The chain combines TRBV4-3 with TRBJ1-2, with D uncertain. The V end was cut by 1 base, the J end by 4 bases, with 13 bases between. The CDR3 sequence is 15 residues long. The germline V gene encodes CDR1 LGHNA and CDR2 YSLEER. DNA of the CDR3: TGCGCCAGCAGCCAAGCCCGGACGGGATCCTATGGCTACACCTTC. This gives the protein CASSQARTGSYGYTF.

J is TRBJ1-2 and V is TRBV7-6; possible D gene TRBD1, 5 bases. The V end lost 0 bases, the J end lost 0 bases, and 14 bases lay between the germline ends. The CDR3 is made up of 17 amino acids. The germline CDR1 and CDR2 sequences are SGHVS and FNYEAQ. In DNA, the CDR3 is TGTGCCAGCAGCTTAGCGGGTCTAGGGGTAGCTAACTATGGCTACACCTTC. Translated, it gives CASSLAGLGVANYGYTF.

The rearrangement uses TRBV9 and TRBJ1-1; tentative D call: TRBD1 (5 bases). The germline CDR1 and CDR2 sequences are SGDLS and YYNGEE. The CDR3 spans 14 residues. V dropped 3 bases and J dropped 2 bases, with 11 bases sitting between them. As DNA, the CDR3 is TGTGCCAGCAGCGGTGGGGCCGTAAACACTGAAGCTTTCTTT. Amino acids: CASSGGAVNTEAFF.

The V gene is TRBV7-3, the J gene TRBJ2-3; tentatively, D is TRBD2 (5 bases). Germline V gives CDR1 SGHTA, CDR2 FQGTGA. This CDR3 has 14 amino acids. V was trimmed by 3 bases and J by 3 bases, leaving 10 bases between them. This CDR3 is CASSFSGVTDTQYF. The CDR3 nucleotides are TGTGCCAGCAGCTTTTCCGGGGTGACAGATACGCAGTATTTT.

This clone has just one count. The rearrangement uses TRBV4-2 and TRBJ2-3; 10 bases fit TRBD2. Trimming took 2 bases from V and 3 from J; bases not matched to a gene: 11. The CDR3 is 18 residues long. Germline CDR1 and CDR2: LGHNA and YNFKEQ. DNA of the CDR3: TGTGCCAGCAGCCAACAACCCAGCGGGGGGGCTAAGACAGATACGCAGTATTTT. Translating gives CASSQQPSGGAKTDTQYF.

This chain uses TRBV19 with TRBJ2-6; D gene unclear. Germline V lookup: CDR1 LNHDA, CDR2 SQIVND (reference sequence). This CDR3 comprises 14 residues. The V and J ends lost 6 bases and 2 bases respectively, with 8 bases between them. The chain's CDR3 is CASRVATGANVLTF. The CDR3 DNA reads as TGTGCCAGTAGGGTTGCGACTGGGGCCAACGTCCTGACTTTC.

The chain recombines TRBV19 with TRBJ2-7; D is uncertain. Germline V gene lookup returns CDR1 LNHDA and CDR2 SQIVND (reference sequence). The CDR3 is 14 residues long. The V and J ends lost 4 bases and 3 bases respectively, with 13 bases between them. The CDR3 region has the DNA TGTGCCAGTAGTAGTCAGGCAAGCCTCTACGAGCAGTACTTC. It encodes CASSSQASLYEQYF.

The chain is built from TRBV2 and TRBJ2-7, with TRBD1 matching over 9 bases. Germline-derived CDR1 and CDR2 are SNHLY and FYNNEI. This CDR3 has 12 amino acids. V was pared by 7 bases and J by 4 bases, with 2 bases of the junction left unmatched. The CDR3 loop is CASTGTGYEQYF. DNA of the CDR3: TGTGCCAGCACCGGGACAGGGTACGAGCAGTACTTC.

V gene TRBV7-2 combines with J gene TRBJ2-1, with 9 positions matching TRBD2. This CDR3 has 17 residues. V shed 1 base and J 8 bases; nucleotides not matched to a gene: 12. The V gene's germline CDR1 is SGHTA and CDR2 FQGNSA. CDR3 region: CASSLEVRGLAGYEQFF. The CDR3 DNA sequence: TGTGCCAGCAGCTTAGAGGTTCGGGGACTAGCAGGGTATGAGCAGTTCTTC.

The J gene is TRBJ1-4, the V gene TRBV6-5; TRBD1 aligns across 8 bases. The CDR3 runs to 13 residues. V gave up 6 bases and J gave up 8 bases; unmatched junction bases: 5. Germline V gene sequence: CDR1 MNHEY, CDR2 SVGAGI. CDR3 nucleotide sequence: TGTGCCAGCAGCCCGGGACAGGCGGAAAAACTGTTTTTT. Its protein is CASSPGQAEKLFF.